These T cell receptor beta chains were read from a single sample in a study of blood T cell repertoires in COVID-19. The protocol was immunoSEQ multiplex PCR, while the TCRdb copy is restricted to in-frame clones and leaves out a portion. The table has about 130,000 clones, around 83% seen once. Source material: peripheral blood. All receptors derive from a woman in her forties or fifties with acute or convalescent COVID-19. CDR3s include the opening cysteine and the closing phenylalanine or tryptophan. A D gene is named only where the DNA matches it firmly. Only part of the rows carry a size: once, few, many, or a class if the clone is expanded.

13 TRBJ2-6 NA TRBV19 NA TGTGCCAGTACCCTCTCTGGGGCCAACGTCCTGACTTTC CASTLSGANVLTF
11 TRBJ1-2 NA TRBV6-5 TRBD1 TGTGCCTCCCAGGGGGACTATGGCTACACCTTC CASQGDYGYTF
14 TRBJ1-4 NA TRBV25-1 TRBD1 TGTGCCAGCAGTGAAGGGACAGGGGATGAAAAACTGTTTTTT CASSEGTGDEKLFF
13 TRBJ2-7 NA TRBV2 NA TGTGCCAGCAGTGAAGCGTCTTTATACGAGCAGTACTTC CASSEASLYEQYF
15 TRBJ2-5 once TRBV19 NA TGTGCCAGTAGTACCCCTAGCGCGCCCCAAGAGACCCAGTACTTC CASSTPSAPQETQYF
13 TRBJ1-1 NA TRBV24-1 NA TGTGCCACCAGTGACCGCGACAGGTCTGAAGCTTTCTTT CATSDRDRSEAFF
13 TRBJ1-2 NA TRBV19 NA TGTGCCAGTAGTGAAGTGAACTTCTATGGCTACACCTTC CASSEVNFYGYTF
13 TRBJ1-1 once TRBV27 NA TGTGCCAGCAACAAACAGGGTTTCACTGAAGCTTTCTTT CASNKQGFTEAFF
13 TRBJ2-7 NA TRBV27 TRBD1 TGTGCCAGCAGCTCACAGGACAGGGGCGAGCAGTACTTC CASSSQDRGEQYF
15 TRBJ2-1 NA TRBV2 TRBD2 TGTGCCAGCAGGAAGGAGCGGGGGGCCTACAATGAGCAGTTCTTC CASRKERGAYNEQFF
17 TRBJ2-2 NA TRBV3-1/TRBV3-2 NA TGTGCCAGCAGCCAAGTTATTAGACAGACCAACACCGGGGAGCTGTTTTTT CASSQVIRQTNTGELFF
17 TRBJ1-1 few TRBV30 TRBD1 TGTGCCGGAGTACCTCGGACAGGGTGGGGTGTGAACACTGAAGCTTTCTTT CAGVPRTGWGVNTEAFF
16 TRBJ2-3 NA TRBV5-1 NA TGCGCCAGCAGCAGCCTCCACCCGGGTCGCGCGGATACGCAGTATTTT CASSSLHPGRADTQYF
16 TRBJ2-3 many TRBV6-5 NA TGTGCCAGCAGTTACCGGAAATCTGGGCAGACAGATACGCAGTATTTT CASSYRKSGQTDTQYF
17 TRBJ1-2 NA TRBV4-1 TRBD1 TGCGCCAGCAGCCAAGAAGGGACAGGGGGAAGAAACTATGGCTACACCTTC CASSQEGTGGRNYGYTF
16 TRBJ2-3 few TRBV6-2/TRBV6-3 TRBD2 TGTGCCAGCAGTTACCCCAAGCGGGGTAGCACAGATACGCAGTATTTT CASSYPKRGSTDTQYF
15 TRBJ2-7 NA TRBV7-2 NA TGTGCCAGCAGCTTATTCTATGCACAGGCTTACGAGCAGTACTTC CASSLFYAQAYEQYF
15 TRBJ2-3 NA TRBV24-1 TRBD1 TGTGCCACCAGTGACCCGGGACAGCCCACAGATACGCAGTATTTT CATSDPGQPTDTQYF
15 TRBJ1-3 NA TRBV5-8 NA TGTGCCAGCACCCTTGGTGGGCCTGCTGGAAACACCATATATTTT CASTLGGPAGNTIYF
16 TRBJ2-1 NA TRBV15 TRBD2 TGTGCCACCAGCAGAGGGGCTAGCGGGGTTTACAATGAGCAGTTCTTC CATSRGASGVYNEQFF
14 TRBJ1-2 few TRBV6-6 NA TGTGCCAGCAGTTACGCGGGGGGTTGGGATGGCTACACCTTC CASSYAGGWDGYTF
18 TRBJ1-6 NA TRBV19 NA TGTGCCAGTAGTATAGATCCAAGAAGAGACTCCTATAATTCACCCCTCCACTTT CASSIDPRRDSYNSPLHF
17 TRBJ2-4 NA TRBV7-2 TRBD2 TGTGCCAGCAGCCCGGGGACTAGCGGGGGGAGGAGAAACATTCAGTACTTC CASSPGTSGGRRNIQYF
15 TRBJ1-6 NA TRBV19 NA TGTGCCAGTAGTATAGAGGCGCAGATGGGCTCACCCCTCCACTTT CASSIEAQMGSPLHF
16 TRBJ1-5 NA TRBV24-1 TRBD1 TGTGCCACCAGTGACGCGAGGGGGCTGAGCAATCAGCCCCAGCATTTT CATSDARGLSNQPQHF
14 TRBJ1-4 NA TRBV7-9 NA TGTGCCAGCAGCTTGACAGAGATAAATGAAAAACTGTTTTTT CASSLTEINEKLFF
13 TRBJ1-2 NA TRBV28 NA TGTGCCAGCAGTTTACAGAGCGTCTATGGCTACACCTTC CASSLQSVYGYTF
13 TRBJ2-7 NA TRBV25-1 TRBD1 TGTGCCAGTTCCGGGACAGGGTTTTACGAGCAGTACTTC CASSGTGFYEQYF